The 8 T cell receptor beta chains presented below share a single source sample, sequenced in a study of vaccination effects on CD4 cells after COVID-19. Under the ViraFEST assay, PBMC were stimulated with viral peptide pools so that antigen-specific CD4+ T cells expanded. Sequencing was performed afterwards. Culturing for around eleven days preceded CD4+ T cell isolation. Nucleocapsid antibodies were negative in the vaccine recipients, who had never had SARS-CoV-2 infection. Repertoires were generated with immunoSEQ multiplex PCR, while TCRdb's copy carries only in-frame clones and drops some. The repertoire holds tens of thousands of clones, with just under 80% as singletons. These receptors lack a known antigen. The specimen was CD4+ T cells from PBMCs cultured with HCoV-OC43 spike peptides, collected before COVID-19 vaccination. Documented subset: HCoV-OC43 spike overlapping peptide pool stimulation. All receptors come from a human donor who received a COVID-19 vaccine.

The V call is TRBV7-2, the J call TRBJ1-1; the match to TRBD1 covers 7 bases. The CDR3 totals 15 residues. The V segment lost 4 bases and the J segment 2 bases; nucleotides outside the gene matches: 7. Looked up from germline, CDR1 is SGHTA and CDR2 is FQGNSA. The CDR3 here is CASSSHRGINTEAFF. CDR3 coding DNA: TGTGCCAGCAGCTCGCACAGGGGAATAAACACTGAAGCTTTCTTT.

The V and J genes are TRBV11-3 and TRBJ2-2; no definite D call. Deletions cut 3 bases from V and 0 bases from J, with 2 bases between. Germline values: CDR1 SGHNT, CDR2 YENEEA. This CDR3 is 13 amino acids long. The CDR3 is CASSFTNTGELFF. CDR3 nucleotides: TGTGCCAGCAGCTTCACGAACACCGGGGAGCTGTTTTTT.

The chain combines TRBV7-9 with TRBJ2-7; tentative D call: TRBD1 (5 bases). The ends were cut back, 5 bases at V and 3 bases at J, with 14 bases in the middle. The CDR3 has 14 amino acids. In germline, CDR1 is SEHNR, CDR2 FQNEAQ (reference sequence). The CDR3 DNA is TGTGCCAGCAGCCGGGCGACAGTGGACTACGAGCAGTACGTC. Translation: CASSRATVDYEQYV.

V usage is TRBV24-1 and J usage is TRBJ2-1; 8 nucleotides match TRBD1. Germline loops: CDR1 KGHDR, CDR2 SFDVKD. Germline trimming cut 3 bases from V and 0 bases from J; bases unmatched to any gene: 3. The CDR3 has 16 amino acids. CDR3 sequence (DNA): TGTGCCACCAGTGATCTAACAGGGGGCTCCTACAATGAGCAGTTCTTC. The encoded protein is CATSDLTGGSYNEQFF.

This clone came up a few times. The CDR3 reads CASSFSSSYNEQFF. The CDR3 DNA follows: TGTGCCAGCAGCTTCTCAAGCTCCTACAATGAGCAGTTCTTC. The chain joins TRBV7-9 to TRBJ2-1; D unresolved. The CDR3 is 14 residues long. Germline V gene lookup returns CDR1 SEHNR and CDR2 FQNEAQ (reference sequence). Trimming took 3 bases from V and 0 from J, leaving 6 bases between them.

The chain recombines TRBV10-3 with TRBJ2-3, with 8 bases aligning to TRBD2. The V gene end was trimmed by 4 bases and the J gene end by 0 bases; junction bases not matched to a gene: 6. This CDR3 spans 16 amino acids. Germline CDR1 reads ENHRY; CDR2 reads SYGVKD. Here the CDR3 DNA reads TGTGCCATCAGTGGTGAGCGGGGGCTTAGCACAGATACGCAGTATTTT. It encodes CAISGERGLSTDTQYF.

V and J are TRBV7-2 and TRBJ2-1; D is perhaps TRBD1 (5 bases). The CDR3 totals 14 residues. The germline V gene has CDR1 SGHTA and CDR2 FQGNSA. V was clipped by 5 bases and J by 7 bases, with 15 bases between them. The CDR3 region has the DNA TGTGCCAGCAGCCCATTTAAGGCAGGGAATGAGCAGTTCTTC. Its translation: CASSPFKAGNEQFF.

The rearrangement uses TRBV11-2 and TRBJ2-5; tentatively, D is TRBD2 (6 bases). This CDR3 spans 17 amino acids. Germline V gives CDR1 SGHAT, CDR2 FQNNGV. Trimming removed 5 bases at V and 6 bases at J, with 25 bases between. In DNA form, the CDR3 reads TGTGCCAGCAGCCCCCCCCCTGGCGGGGACCCCAAACAGACCCAGTACTTC. Protein: CASSPPPGGDPKQTQYF.